This TCR beta chain came from a study of cytomegalovirus exposure and HLA in healthy donors. It was healthy bone marrow donors who served as donors. Study-wide results and caveats: A later analysis appeared to link common viral pathogens to several of the most significant clusters. In terms of immune exposure information, only CMV serostatus was available.

With 60 Vbeta and 13 Jbeta primers, the PCR was carried out. Measured with immunoSEQ multiplex PCR; TCRdb has only the in-frame clones, and not every one. This table has about 130,000 clones, approximately 80% appearing once. After removal of 8 bases from V and 7 bases from J, the junction contained 6 bases not matched to a gene. Germline loops: CDR1 SQVTM, CDR2 ANQGSEA. This CDR3 spans 12 amino acids. Comment on this clone: The target antigen is unknown.

The sequenced sample consisted of PBMCs. The sequence came from a girl aged 2 to 10 in good health and CMV-seronegative. The chain employs TRBV29-1 and TRBJ2-1; 9 positions agree with TRBD2. For the CDR3, the DNA is TGCAGCCACCTAGCGGGGTTTAATGAGCAGTTCTTC. It is translated as CSHLAGFNEQFF.